Sequencing of this T cell receptor beta chain was carried out in a study of shared clonotypes between healthy human individuals. The ends were cut back, 2 bases at V and 3 bases at J, with 7 bases in the middle. The germline V gene encodes CDR1 SEHNR and CDR2 FQNEAQ (reference sequence). This CDR3 spans 13 amino acids. Some clones are missing from TCRdb's copy, which holds only in-frame ones; the method was immunoSEQ multiplex PCR. This sample carries fewer than 3 million clones, roughly 92% of them seen once, and the ten largest clones take about 0.41%. The source is a man between 18 and 29 years old in good health. Some clones in this sample may be carry-over from other donors' samples. Sequenced material: naive CD4+ T cells from PBMCs. Subset given: CD45RA+ positively selected. The V gene is TRBV7-9, the J gene TRBJ1-2, with a possible D match to TRBD1 (5 bases). The DNA of the CDR3 is TGTGCCAGCAGCTTACAGGGATACTATGGCTACACCTTC. The encoded protein is CASSLQGYYGYTF. The full variable domain, its missing parts supplied by reference TRBV7-9 and TRBJ1-2, is DTGVSQNPRHKITKRGQNVTFRCDPISEHNRLYWYRQTLGQGPEFLTYFQNEAQLEKSRLLSDRFSAERPKGSFSTLEIQRTEQGDSAMYLCASSLQGYYGYTFGSGTRLTVV.